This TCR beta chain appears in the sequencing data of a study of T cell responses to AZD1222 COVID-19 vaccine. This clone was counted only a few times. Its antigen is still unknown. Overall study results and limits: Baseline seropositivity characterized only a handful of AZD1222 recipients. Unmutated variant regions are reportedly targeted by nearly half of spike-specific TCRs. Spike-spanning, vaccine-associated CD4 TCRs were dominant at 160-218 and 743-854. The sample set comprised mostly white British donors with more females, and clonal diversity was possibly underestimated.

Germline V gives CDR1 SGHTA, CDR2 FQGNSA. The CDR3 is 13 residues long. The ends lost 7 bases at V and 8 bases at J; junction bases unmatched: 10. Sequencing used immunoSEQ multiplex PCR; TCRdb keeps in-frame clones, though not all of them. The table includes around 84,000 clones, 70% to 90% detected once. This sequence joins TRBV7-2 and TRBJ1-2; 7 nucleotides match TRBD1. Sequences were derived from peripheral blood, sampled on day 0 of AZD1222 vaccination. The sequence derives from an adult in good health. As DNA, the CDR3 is TGTGCCAGCACCCCCGAGGCAGGGGGAGGCTACACCTTC. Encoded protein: CASTPEAGGGYTF.